The sequence of this T cell receptor (beta chain) was determined in a study of blood T cell repertoires in COVID-19 (dated by TCRdb to 2020 to 2022). Study-level background: The collaborator samples originated in the United States, Italy and Spain and spanned the acute and convalescent phases of COVID-19. The prospective study material was composed of cDNA or gDNA derived from T cells, B-cell-depleted T cells, or PBMCs. The dataset comprised deeply sampled blood TCRbeta repertoires from subjects exposed to, actively infected with, or recovered from COVID-19. The repertoires were released in a freely available public database intended as a resource for research on the immune response to SARS-CoV-2. Samples came from the ongoing ImmuneRACE study (first 160 participants) plus 1,254 subjects from 6 global collaborators. A de-identified subject ID, COVID-19 status, age in years and sex were almost always included in the sample metadata. Where available, HLA class I and class II types were taken from metadata supplied by the sample provider and were not determined by assay-based typing. The paper's findings and limits, for the study overall: The amount of clinical and demographic metadata varied by source and participant and was provided uncurated.

Concerning this clone itself: Its binding antigen is unknown. No qualities accompany the bases; no much larger clone lies one base away.

Each collaborating institution followed its own protocols to collect whole blood in K2EDTA tubes. For TCRbeta analysis, collaborator samples were shipped as frozen whole blood, as isolated PBMCs, or as DNA extracted from either sample type. Inclusive of the bounding cysteine and phenylalanine, the CDR3 is 14 residues long. This entry keeps only the CDR3 DNA: 42 bases, framed from base 1. Clipping removes 5 bases from V and 7 bases from J, with 5 as the unmatched junction base count. CDR1 SNHLY and CDR2 FYNNEI are derived from the germline V gene. The immunoSEQ Assay, a bias-controlled multiplex PCR, was used to amplify TCRbeta CDR3 regions from genomic DNA. Per the original workflow: Nucleated cell counts per sample were estimated from amplification of reference gene primers within the assay. To quantify the absolute abundance of each unique TCRbeta CDR3 rearrangement, sequence reads were collapsed and filtered. For each sample, productive Simpson clonality was calculated by taking the square root of Simpson's diversity index across productive rearrangements. TCRdb took over this immuneACCESS table, retaining in-frame rearrangements with V and J assigned. Such tables are incomplete; in checked studies, under half of the missing clones stem from an unresolved V gene, and the remainder is unexplained. Clonal size and the V and J genes are those of that table, whereas D and trimming came from the DNA. In all, the sample holds some 120,000 clones, and approximately 80% of those were seen once. The ten largest clones represent 1.9% of the sample.

The chain is encoded by TRBV2 joined to TRBJ1-4, and TRBD1 aligns with 9 junction nucleotides. Specimen: peripheral blood. The TCR was taken from a man aged 65 to 79 with acute or convalescent COVID-19. The CDR3 amino acid sequence is: CASSSGQGPEKLFF. DNA sequence: TGTGCCAGCAGTTCCGGACAGGGGCCTGAAAAACTGTTTTTT.